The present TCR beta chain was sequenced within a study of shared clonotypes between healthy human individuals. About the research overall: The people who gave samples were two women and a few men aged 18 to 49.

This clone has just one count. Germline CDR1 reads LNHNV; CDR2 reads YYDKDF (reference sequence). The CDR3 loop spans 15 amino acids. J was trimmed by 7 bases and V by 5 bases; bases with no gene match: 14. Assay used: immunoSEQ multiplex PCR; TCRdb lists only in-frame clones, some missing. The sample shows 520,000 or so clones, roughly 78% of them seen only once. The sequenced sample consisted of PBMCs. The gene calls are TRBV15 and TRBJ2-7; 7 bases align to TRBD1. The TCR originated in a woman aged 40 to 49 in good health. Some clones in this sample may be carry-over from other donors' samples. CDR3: CATSPGTAIHEEQYF. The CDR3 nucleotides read TGTGCCACCAGCCCCGGGACAGCCATCCACGAAGAGCAGTACTTC.